This TCR beta chain was sequenced in a study of technical replicates of blood from a few donors. Libraries were prepared by immunoSEQ multiplex PCR; TCRdb keeps only in-frame clonotypes and omits some of them. Of approximately 17,000 clones in the sample, around 86% were seen once. The specimen sequenced was PBMCs. The receptor's source is a human donor in good health.

The DNA for the CDR3 is TGTGCCATCAGTGAACGGGGACTAGCGACCCCCACAGATACGCAGTATTTT. It encodes CAISERGLATPTDTQYF. V usage is TRBV10-3 and J usage is TRBJ2-3; TRBD2 aligns across 10 bases. This CDR3 is 17 amino acids long. CDR1 is ENHRY, CDR2 SYGVKD, per germline. V lost 3 bases, J lost 2 bases, and 8 bases stayed unmatched.